A single TCR beta chain is shown here with its context. Original handling: From reference gene primer amplification, estimates of nucleated cell counts were derived. Repertoires were generated with immunoSEQ multiplex PCR, while TCRdb's copy carries only in-frame clones and drops some. The DNA was the basis for D and trimming; V, J and clone size are from that table. The table shows fewer than 110,000 clones, with more than 80% occurring only once. V was pared by 1 base and J by 0 bases, with 1 base of the junction left unmatched. This CDR3 spans 15 amino acids. CDR1 is LGHNT, CDR2 FRNRAP, per germline. The data derive from a study of blood T cell repertoires in COVID-19.

The genes are TRBV12-5 and TRBJ2-3, with 7 bases that match TRBD1. This receptor was obtained from a human donor in a cohort sampled during active COVID-19. Source material: peripheral blood. CDR3 in DNA: TGTGCTAGTGGTTTGGACAGGGGTAGCACAGATACGCAGTATTTT. Translation: CASGLDRGSTDTQYF. The full variable domain, completed using reference TRBV12-5 and TRBJ2-3, is DARVTQTPRHKVTEMGQEVTMRCQPILGHNTVFWYRQTMMQGLELLAYFRNRAPLDDSGMPKDRFSAEMPDATLATLKIQPSEPRDSAVYFCASGLDRGSTDTQYFGPGTRLTVL.